Listed here are 20 T cell receptor beta chains from one sample, sequenced in a study of cytomegalovirus exposure and HLA in healthy donors. The PCR was carried out with 60 Vbeta primers and 13 Jbeta primers. Clones were read by immunoSEQ multiplex PCR, and TCRdb kept only the in-frame ones, dropping some. The repertoire holds 100,000 to 150,000 clones, with 75% to 85% as singletons. Sequenced input: PBMCs. These receptors were collected from a middle-aged woman in good health and CMV-seronegative.

Turning to this clone: A read error may produce the germline difference seen at one junction end. The V and J genes are TRBV4-1 and TRBJ1-4; perhaps TRBD1 as D (6 bases). Germline V gives CDR1 MGHRA, CDR2 YSYEKL. This CDR3 is built from 15 residues. DNA for the CDR3: TGCTCCAGCAGCCCACAACCGGGACATAATGAAAAACTGTTTTTT. It yields the protein CSSSPQPGHNEKLFF.

The chain carries TRBV6-5 and TRBJ2-7; D is perhaps TRBD2 (6 bases). The germline CDR1 and CDR2 sequences are MNHEY and SVGAGI. Trimming took 5 bases from V and 6 from J, leaving 20 bases between them. The CDR3 is 15 residues long. The DNA for the CDR3 is TGTGCCAGCAGTAGAGGAACTACTAAAGCGGGCGAGCAGTACTTC. Protein: CASSRGTTKAGEQYF.

This sequence joins TRBV15 and TRBJ1-1; 10 bases are a match to TRBD1. After removal of 1 base from V and 5 bases from J, the junction contained 7 bases not matched to a gene. Looked up from germline, CDR1 is LNHNV and CDR2 is YYDKDF (reference sequence). The CDR3 is 16 residues long. The CDR3 bases are TGTGCCACCAGCAGAGCAGTGGGACAGGGGAGGACTGAAGCTTTCTTT. Its translation is CATSRAVGQGRTEAFF.

CDR3 sequence: CASSGTISYNEQFF. The CDR3 DNA follows: TGTGCCAGTTCCGGGACTATATCCTACAATGAGCAGTTCTTC. The chain is built from TRBV2 and TRBJ2-1; 7 bases line up with TRBD2. CDR1 is SNHLY, CDR2 FYNNEI, per germline. V lost 9 bases and J lost 1; bases outside the gene matches: 6. This CDR3 has 14 residues. Complete variable domain (other parts from reference TRBV2 and TRBJ2-1): EPEVTQTPSHQVTQMGQEVILRCVPISNHLYFYWYRQILGQKVEFLVSFYNNEISEKSEIFDDQFSVERPDGSNFTLKIRSTKLEDSAMYFCASSGTISYNEQFFGPGTRLTVL.

J is TRBJ2-7 and V is TRBV7-9; TRBD1 agrees at 7 bases. The CDR3 has 13 amino acids. Germline CDR1 SEHNR, CDR2 FQNEAQ (reference sequence). J lost 0 bases, V lost 5 bases, and 1 base had no gene match. The CDR3 coding sequence is TGTGCCAGCAGCCGACAGGGCTCCTACGAGCAGTACTTC. Its translation: CASSRQGSYEQYF.

A few counts support this clone. The CDR3 spells CASSQGEGEKLFF. The CDR3, as DNA: TGCGCCAGCAGCCAAGGAGAGGGAGAAAAACTGTTTTTT. The chain uses TRBV4-3 and TRBJ1-4; D is ambiguous. This CDR3 is 13 amino acids long. The germline V and J ends were trimmed by 1 base and 8 bases, with 8 bases remaining between them. The germline gives CDR1 LGHNA, CDR2 YSLEER.

This rearrangement joins TRBV2 to TRBJ2-7; maybe TRBD1 (6 bases). V lost 1 base and J lost 0, with 28 bases in between. CDR3 length: 21 residues. Germline CDR1 and CDR2: SNHLY and FYNNEI. DNA of the CDR3: TGTGCCAGCAGTGAAGGCAGTGGGCTGCTTGTGGGACACCTGAGCTCCTACGAGCAGTACTTC. Residues: CASSEGSGLLVGHLSSYEQYF.

The chain is built from TRBV11-1 and TRBJ2-7; D may be TRBD2 (6 bases). Germline-derived CDR1 and CDR2 are SGHAT and FQDESV (reference sequence). This CDR3 is built from 15 residues. With 6 bases removed from V and 1 base from J, the gap between germline ends came to 16 bases. The CDR3 nucleotides are TGTGCCAGCAGTCGAGGGCGGGGCTCTTCCTACGAGCAGTACTTC. It yields the protein CASSRGRGSSYEQYF.

V is TRBV7-6 and J is TRBJ1-5; D uncertain. V gave up 5 bases and J gave up 6 bases, with 14 bases separating them. The CDR3 totals 14 residues. In germline, CDR1 is SGHVS, CDR2 FNYEAQ. The CDR3 is CASSPASGIQPQHF. Written as DNA, the CDR3 is TGTGCCAGCAGCCCGGCTTCGGGAATTCAGCCCCAGCATTTT.

J is TRBJ2-1 and V is TRBV12-5; 12 bases line up with TRBD2. This CDR3 spans 15 amino acids. Germline V gene lookup returns CDR1 LGHNT and CDR2 FRNRAP. V lost 1 base, J lost 13 bases, and 8 bases stayed unmatched. The CDR3 nucleotides are TGTGCTAGTGGTTTGGGACTAGCGGGAGTAGTTGGACAGTTCTTC. It encodes CASGLGLAGVVGQFF.

V gene TRBV6-5 combines with J gene TRBJ2-1, with D possibly matching TRBD1 (6 bases). The CDR3 covers 15 residues. The germline gives CDR1 MNHEY, CDR2 SVGAGI. V was cut by 0 bases and J by 4 bases, with 10 bases left in between. The DNA for the CDR3 is TGTGCCAGCAGTTACTCCGAGACAGGATACAATGAGCAGTTCTTC. As protein: CASSYSETGYNEQFF.

This clone is a singleton in its sample. V gene TRBV5-6 combines with J gene TRBJ1-1; D is uncertain. The CDR3 totals 15 residues. Trimming removed 1 base at V and 1 base at J, with 11 bases between. Germline V gene sequence: CDR1 SGHDT, CDR2 YYEEEE. CDR3 DNA: TGTGCCAGCAGCTTGTTCGGCCGAGGGAACACTGAAGCTTTCTTT. It codes for CASSLFGRGNTEAFF. The full variable domain, with the rest looked up from reference TRBV5-6 and TRBJ1-1, is DAGVTQSPTHLIKTRGQQVTLRCSPKSGHDTVSWYQQALGQGPQFIFQYYEEEERQRGNFPDRFSGHQFPNYSSELNVNALLLGDSALYLCASSLFGRGNTEAFFGQGTRLTVV.

For this clone: Relative to the germline gene, one junction end is altered; a read error may explain this. This sequence joins TRBV6-5 and TRBJ2-1, with 7 bases lining up with TRBD1. CDR3 length: 15 residues. The germline V gene has CDR1 MNHEY and CDR2 SVGAGI. The CDR3 coding sequence is TGTGCCAGCAGCCCCTACGCGCCCCCAGGGGGTGAGCAGCTCTTC. Protein: CASSPYAPPGGEQLF.

This clone was seen only a few times. The chain couples TRBV5-5 to TRBJ1-1; D not resolved. The CDR3 is 13 residues long. The V and J ends lost 2 bases and 0 bases respectively, with 5 bases between them. Germline assignment: CDR1 SGHKS and CDR2 YYEKEE (reference sequence). The CDR3 is CASSFYMNTEAFF. DNA for the CDR3: TGTGCCAGCAGCTTCTATATGAACACTGAAGCTTTCTTT.

This clone was counted a single time. The V and J genes are TRBV28 and TRBJ2-7; D may be TRBD2 (6 bases). Trimming pared 4 bases from V and 3 bases from J, leaving 13 bases between. This CDR3 spans 14 amino acids. Germline V gene sequence: CDR1 MDHEN, CDR2 SYDVKM. Here the CDR3 reads CASSSRETGYEQYF. CDR3 coding DNA: TGTGCCAGCAGTTCCCGGGAGACGGGCTACGAGCAGTACTTC.

The chain uses TRBV5-1 and TRBJ1-4; 11 bases fit TRBD1. The CDR3 is 15 amino acids. Looked up from germline, CDR1 is SGHRS and CDR2 is YFSETQ. Trimming took 0 bases from V and 7 from J; bases not matched to a gene: 2. Here the CDR3 DNA reads TGCGCCAGCAGCTTGGCTGGGACAGGGGGTGAAAAACTGTTTTTT. Its protein is CASSLAGTGGEKLFF.

The gene calls are TRBV7-9 and TRBJ1-1; TRBD1 matches at 8 bases. V was pared by 5 bases and J by 7 bases, with 9 bases of the junction left unmatched. The germline V gene encodes CDR1 SEHNR and CDR2 FQNEAQ (reference sequence). The CDR3 contains 14 residues. DNA for the CDR3: TGTGCCAGCAGCCAAGCCTCAGGGGGCCGTGAAGCTTTCTTT. The encoded protein is CASSQASGGREAFF.

The rearrangement links TRBV7-2 to TRBJ1-5; 9 bases line up with TRBD1. The CDR3 consists of 17 residues. Germline V gene sequence: CDR1 SGHTA, CDR2 FQGNSA. The V and J ends lost 2 bases and 0 bases, in that order; junction bases with no gene match: 5. CDR3 in amino acids: CASSLIGTGNSNQPQHF. The CDR3, as DNA: TGTGCCAGCAGCTTAATCGGGACAGGGAATAGCAATCAGCCCCAGCATTTT.

CDR3 residues: CASSPLLGGATNEKLFF. The CDR3 nucleotides read TGCGCCAGCAGCCCCCTACTAGGGGGGGCAACTAATGAAAAACTGTTTTTT. V gene TRBV4-3 combines with J gene TRBJ1-4; D is perhaps TRBD1 (6 bases). Between the trimmed V and J ends, which lost 4 bases and 0 bases, there was a span of 15 bases. Germline loops: CDR1 LGHNA, CDR2 YSLEER. The CDR3 runs to 17 residues.

The chain couples TRBV5-1 to TRBJ1-3, with D maybe TRBD1 (5 bases). V lost 0 bases and J lost 0, with 16 bases in between. The CDR3 spans 18 residues. Germline lookup yields CDR1 SGHRS and CDR2 YFSETQ. The DNA for the CDR3 is TGCGCCAGCAGCTTGGCTTCATTGGGGGGTTACTCTGGAAACACCATATATTTT. This encodes CASSLASLGGYSGNTIYF.